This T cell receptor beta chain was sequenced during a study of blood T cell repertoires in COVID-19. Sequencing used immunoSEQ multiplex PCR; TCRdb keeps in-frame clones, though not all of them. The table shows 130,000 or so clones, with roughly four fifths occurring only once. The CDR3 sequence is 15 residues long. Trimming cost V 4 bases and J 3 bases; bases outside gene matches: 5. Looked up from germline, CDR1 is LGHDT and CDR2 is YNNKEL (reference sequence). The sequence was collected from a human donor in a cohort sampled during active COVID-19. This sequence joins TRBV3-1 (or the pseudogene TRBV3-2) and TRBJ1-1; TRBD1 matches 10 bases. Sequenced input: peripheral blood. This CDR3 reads CASSLTGTGDTEAFF. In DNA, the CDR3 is TGTGCCAGCAGCCTTACCGGGACAGGGGACACTGAAGCTTTCTTT.